This TCR beta chain was captured in a study of blood T cell repertoires in COVID-19. Study overall: Samples came from the United States, Italy and Spain, spanning acute and convalescent COVID-19. PBMCs, B-cell-depleted T cells, or T cells were the source of the cDNA or gDNA that made up the material.

How the authors handled the data: It was from reference gene primer amplification that nucleated cell counts were estimated. Produced via immunoSEQ multiplex PCR; TCRdb's table is partial and in-frame only. V, J and clone size derive from that table, while D and trimming were established from the DNA sequence. The repertoire consists of about 140,000 clones, with 88% occurring once and the leading ten covering 10%. V dropped 1 base and J dropped 2 bases, with 9 bases sitting between them. The CDR3 consists of 14 residues. The germline V gene encodes CDR1 SGHRS and CDR2 YFSETQ. The TCR was taken from a man in his 60s with active or convalescent COVID-19. V and J are TRBV5-1 and TRBJ2-5; D might be TRBD1 (5 bases). Sample: peripheral blood. This CDR3 is CASSLTGRQETQYF. For the CDR3, the DNA is TGCGCCAGCAGCTTGACAGGTCGTCAAGAGACCCAGTACTTC.